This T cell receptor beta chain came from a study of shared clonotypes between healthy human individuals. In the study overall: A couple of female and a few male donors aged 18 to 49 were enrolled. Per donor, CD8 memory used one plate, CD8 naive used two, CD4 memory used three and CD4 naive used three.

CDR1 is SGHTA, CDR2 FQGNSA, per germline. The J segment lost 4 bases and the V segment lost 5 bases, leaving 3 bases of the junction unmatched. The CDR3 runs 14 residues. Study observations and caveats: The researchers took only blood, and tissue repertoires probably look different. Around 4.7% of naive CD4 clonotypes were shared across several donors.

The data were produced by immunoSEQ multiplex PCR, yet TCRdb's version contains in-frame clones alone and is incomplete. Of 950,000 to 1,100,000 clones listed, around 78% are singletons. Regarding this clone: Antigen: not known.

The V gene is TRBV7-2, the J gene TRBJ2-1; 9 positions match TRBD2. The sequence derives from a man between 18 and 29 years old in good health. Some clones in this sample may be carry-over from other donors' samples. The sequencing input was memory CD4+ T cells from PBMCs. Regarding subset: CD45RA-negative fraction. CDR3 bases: TGTGCCAGCAGCCGACTAGCGGTATACAATGAGCAGTTCTTC. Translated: CASSRLAVYNEQFF.